The T cell receptor beta chain described here comes from a study of cytomegalovirus exposure and HLA in healthy donors. As for this clone: Its matching antigen is unknown.

V dropped 6 bases and J dropped 4 bases, with 18 bases sitting between them. CDR1 is LGHNA and CDR2 is YSLEER in the germline V gene. The CDR3 sequence is 15 residues long. Researchers ran the PCR with 60 Vbeta and 13 Jbeta primers. Only in-frame clones appear in the TCRdb table, and some are missing; sequencing was by immunoSEQ multiplex PCR. The sample includes around 200,000 clones, around 81% of them seen just once. Study-wide points: Prior analysis indicated that the majority of TCR beta V segments exhibited productivity approximately 90% or approximately 30% of the time.

This clonotype originated in a woman aged 25-40 years in good health and CMV-seropositive. J is TRBJ1-1 and V is TRBV4-3; D not certain. The sequenced material came from PBMCs. As DNA, the CDR3 is TGCGCCAGCAGTCACAAATCGGCGGGAAGCACTGAAGCTTTCTTT. This translates into CASSHKSAGSTEAFF.